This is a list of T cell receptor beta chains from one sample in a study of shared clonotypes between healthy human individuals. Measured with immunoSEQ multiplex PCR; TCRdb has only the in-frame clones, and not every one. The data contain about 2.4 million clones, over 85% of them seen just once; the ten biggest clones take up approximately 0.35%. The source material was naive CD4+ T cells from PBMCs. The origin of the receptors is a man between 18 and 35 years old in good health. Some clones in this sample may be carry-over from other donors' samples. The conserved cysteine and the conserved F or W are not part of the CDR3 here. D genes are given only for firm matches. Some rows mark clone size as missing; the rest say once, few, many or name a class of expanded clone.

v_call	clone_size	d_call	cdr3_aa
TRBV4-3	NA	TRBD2	ASSQGGRAYNEQF
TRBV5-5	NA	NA	ASSLFRGGNNQPQH
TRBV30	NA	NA	AWTGTAGGETQY
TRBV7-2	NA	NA	ASSLFSGSYNEQF
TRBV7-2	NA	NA	ASSLEGLDEQF
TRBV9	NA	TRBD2	ASSVVPGTRPDSNTGELF
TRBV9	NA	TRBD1	ASSEWDRGRTEAF
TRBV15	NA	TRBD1	ATSRENRDRGTQY
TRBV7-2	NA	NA	ASSLGGGISYNEQF
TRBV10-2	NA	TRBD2	ASSEIFREGLHEQY
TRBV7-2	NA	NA	ASSLVSRGGGTEAF
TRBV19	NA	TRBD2	ASSIARTSGSGTDTQY
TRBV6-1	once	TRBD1	ASSGQGRGNQPQH
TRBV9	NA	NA	ASSVLAATYNEQF
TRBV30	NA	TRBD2	AWSASGNREQY
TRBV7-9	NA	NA	ASSLVPEYGQF
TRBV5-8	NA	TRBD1	ASSGTGYNQPQH
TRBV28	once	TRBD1	ASSHGWGQGGLKPQH
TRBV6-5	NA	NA	ASSPGRGRGGELF
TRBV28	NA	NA	ASTRVVRDDEQY
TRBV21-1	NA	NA	ASSKGFGGYTEAF
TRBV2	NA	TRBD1	ASSLQGPNTEAF
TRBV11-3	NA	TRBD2	ASSGTSGGSQETQY
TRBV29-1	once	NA	SARLGQGPTDTQY
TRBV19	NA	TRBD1	ASKSGGAGNEKLF
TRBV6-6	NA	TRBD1	ASSYTTGDNQPQH
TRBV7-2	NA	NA	ASRSSGAGGYT
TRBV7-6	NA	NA	ASSVREGTEAF
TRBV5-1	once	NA	ASSTRQGHEQF
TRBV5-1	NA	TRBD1	ASSLVWQGATEAF
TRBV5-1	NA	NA	ASRASPGSNEQY
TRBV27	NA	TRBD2	ASSPAGGSEQF
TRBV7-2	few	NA	ASSLERGPTEAF
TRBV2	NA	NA	ASSEGETEAF
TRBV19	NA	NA	ASSIEGGNYGYT
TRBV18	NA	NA	ASSPLDANYGYT
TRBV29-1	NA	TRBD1	SLRQGLNTEAF
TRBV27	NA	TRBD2	ASHSGTSLREQY
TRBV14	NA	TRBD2	ASIARRLAATKDEQF
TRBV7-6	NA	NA	ASSLGWGGETQY
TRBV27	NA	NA	ATHTGGGATEETQY
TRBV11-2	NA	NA	ASSLGLVSTNTEAF
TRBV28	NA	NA	ASSPPQGPNQPQH
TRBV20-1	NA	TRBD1	SAKTGETQY
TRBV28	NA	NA	ASIGQGILDEQF
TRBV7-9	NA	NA	ASSHGSSYEQY
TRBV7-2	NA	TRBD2	ASRIGGSSYNEQF
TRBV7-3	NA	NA	ASSLIYGEKLF
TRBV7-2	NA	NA	ASSLVRGPNEQF
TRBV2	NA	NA	ASSRARGVYGYT
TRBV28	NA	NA	ASCLGPFYGYT
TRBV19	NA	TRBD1	ASRMTGATLTNEKLF
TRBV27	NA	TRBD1	ASRRQGDTSTDTQY